The source of this T cell receptor (beta chain) is a study of cytomegalovirus exposure and HLA in healthy donors. Study-wide findings and caveats: In a later analysis, productive TCRs from donors in an Asian-associated ancestry cluster reportedly carried fewer N-insertions than the cohort mean. Accounts indicate the classifier identified cytomegalovirus status with strong specificity and sensitivity.

PCR was performed using 60 Vbeta and 13 Jbeta primers. This table comes from immunoSEQ multiplex PCR, and its TCRdb copy is limited to in-frame clones, with some not included. The sample has about 100,000 clones; roughly 80% are singletons. A word on this clone: Its specificity is unknown.

The J segment lost 0 bases and the V segment lost 2 bases, leaving 5 bases of the junction unmatched. Germline V gene sequence: CDR1 MNHEY, CDR2 SMNVEV (reference sequence). This CDR3 is built from 16 residues. The clonotype originates from a man in his forties or fifties in good health and CMV-seronegative. Sequencing was carried out using PBMCs. The V gene is TRBV27, the J gene TRBJ2-5; 8 positions match TRBD2. This chain's CDR3 is CASSLGRGGYQETQYF. CDR3 in DNA: TGTGCCAGCAGTTTAGGGCGCGGGGGGTACCAAGAGACCCAGTACTTC.